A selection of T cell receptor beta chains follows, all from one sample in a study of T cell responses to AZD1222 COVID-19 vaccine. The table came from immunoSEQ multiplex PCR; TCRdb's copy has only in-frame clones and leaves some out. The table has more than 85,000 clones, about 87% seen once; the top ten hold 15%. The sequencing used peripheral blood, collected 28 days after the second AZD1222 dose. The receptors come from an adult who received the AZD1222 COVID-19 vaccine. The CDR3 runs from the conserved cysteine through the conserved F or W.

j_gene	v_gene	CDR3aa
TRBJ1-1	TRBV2	CASSAVENTEAFF
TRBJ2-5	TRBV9	CASSVGLWAQETQYF
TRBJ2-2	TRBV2	CASSDLGQGAGELFF
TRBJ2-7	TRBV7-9	CASSPDTSYEQYF
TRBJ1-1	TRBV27	CASSLEPFREAFF
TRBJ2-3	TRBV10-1	CASSVTSQADTQYF
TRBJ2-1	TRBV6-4	CASSEGSGSSNEQFF
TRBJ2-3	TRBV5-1	CASNSGASGDTQYF
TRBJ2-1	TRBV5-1	CASSLEGREVNNEQFF
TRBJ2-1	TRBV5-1	CASRQASGPMDEQFF
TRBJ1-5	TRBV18	CASSPQGTAQHF
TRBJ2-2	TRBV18	CASSPRLAGLNTGELFF
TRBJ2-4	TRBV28	CASSHPVGVEGKNIQYF
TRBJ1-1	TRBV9	CASSVASLVAVNTEAFF
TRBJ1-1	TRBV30	CAWIPAGFKNTEAFF
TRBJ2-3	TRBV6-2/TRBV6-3	CASSIRGGMSTDTQYF
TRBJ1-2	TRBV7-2	CASSPRTGDYGYTF
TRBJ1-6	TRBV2	CASIRDSSSSPLHF
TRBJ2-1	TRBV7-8	CASSPSPDAWNEQFF
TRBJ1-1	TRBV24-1	CATSDGTGNTEAFF
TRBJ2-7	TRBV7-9	CASSGVAGGREKAYEQYF
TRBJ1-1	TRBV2	CASSELGDRGRSEAFF
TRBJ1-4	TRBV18	CASSPRGTNEKLFF
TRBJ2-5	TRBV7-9	CASSLVGAETQYF
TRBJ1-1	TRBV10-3	CAISEDRGAPMNTEAFF
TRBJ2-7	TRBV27	CASSPVSTEFEQYF
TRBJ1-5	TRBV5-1	CASSFLGDQPQHF
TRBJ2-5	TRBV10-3	CAIRVGETETQYF
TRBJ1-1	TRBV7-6	CASSSRFDRENTEAFF